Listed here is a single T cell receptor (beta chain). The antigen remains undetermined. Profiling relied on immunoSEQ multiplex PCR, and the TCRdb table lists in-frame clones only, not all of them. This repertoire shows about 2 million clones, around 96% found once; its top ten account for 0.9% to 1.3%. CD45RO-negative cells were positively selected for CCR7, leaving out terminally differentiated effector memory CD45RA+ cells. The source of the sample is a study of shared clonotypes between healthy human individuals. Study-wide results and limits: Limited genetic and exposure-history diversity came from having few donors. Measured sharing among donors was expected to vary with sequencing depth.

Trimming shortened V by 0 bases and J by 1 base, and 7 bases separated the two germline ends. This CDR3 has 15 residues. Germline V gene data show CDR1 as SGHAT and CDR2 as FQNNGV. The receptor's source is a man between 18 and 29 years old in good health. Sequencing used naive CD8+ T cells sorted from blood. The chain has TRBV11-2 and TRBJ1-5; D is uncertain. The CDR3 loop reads CASSLDPDSNQPQHF. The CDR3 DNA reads TGTGCCAGCAGCTTAGATCCGGACAGCAATCAGCCCCAGCATTTT.